This entry lists 24 T cell receptor beta chains sequenced from one sample in a study of human T cells and chemical hapten exposure. TCRdb used MiXCR to reprocess the RACE reads, holding one entry per CDR3 protein. The sample yields 50,000 to 75,000 distinct CDR3 sequences, roughly 11% seen once. Specified time point: patch test 3, about 24 weeks after DPC sensitization. Treatment: therapeutic diphenylcyclopropenone sensitization with weekly scalp DPC. Material: whole blood, obtained in connection with sensitization to the hapten diphenylcyclopropenone (DPC). These receptors were obtained from a woman aged 30 to 39 with alopecia areata. Some clones in this sample may be carry-over from other donors' samples.

This clonotype was seen more than once but under ten times. The genes are TRBV29-1 and TRBJ1-1; D uncertain. The germline CDR1 and CDR2 sequences are SQVTM and ANQGSEA. Trimming took 6 bases from V and 5 from J, leaving 13 bases between them. The CDR3 is made up of 12 amino acids. CDR3 bases: TGCAGCGTCGTTCCCCCGGGGACTGAAGCTTTCTTT. Translated: CSVVPPGTEAFF.

This clonotype has just a few counts. The genes are TRBV28 and TRBJ2-3, with 7 positions matching TRBD1. Losses at the gene ends were 2 bases for V and 6 bases for J; bases not matched to a gene: 5. Germline-derived CDR1 and CDR2 are MDHEN and SYDVKM. This CDR3 has 14 residues. In nucleotides, the CDR3 is TGTGCCAGCAGTTTAAGGGGGCCGACTGATACGCAGTATTTT. It is translated as CASSLRGPTDTQYF.

Only a few counts were recorded for this clonotype. The V and J genes are TRBV29-1 and TRBJ2-1; D perhaps matches TRBD2 (6 bases). The CDR3 spans 13 residues. Germline V gives CDR1 SQVTM, CDR2 ANQGSEA. V lost 4 bases to trimming and J lost 10 bases, with 17 bases between them. CDR3 protein: CSVVASDSREQFF. The CDR3 coding sequence is TGCAGCGTTGTGGCTAGCGATTCTCGCGAGCAGTTCTTC.

This clonotype was detected many times. The chain combines TRBV12-3 or TRBV12-4 with TRBJ1-2; D is undetermined. Deletions cut 0 bases from V and 5 bases from J, with 13 bases between. CDR3 length: 15 amino acids. The CDR3 DNA is TGTGCCAGCAGTTTAGCGCTTTCAAACAGTTATGGCTACACCTTC. Translation: CASSLALSNSYGYTF.

This chain connects TRBV7-2 to TRBJ1-3; D might be TRBD1 (5 bases). The CDR3 length is 15 residues. Germline CDR1 and CDR2: SGHTA and FQGNSA. V was shortened by 1 base and J by 3 bases, with 10 bases between the two germline ends. The CDR3 nucleotides are TGTGCCAGCAGCTTAGTAAGGGGAGGTGGAAACACCATATATTTT. Protein: CASSLVRGGGNTIYF.

The V call is TRBV30, the J call TRBJ1-3, with D possibly TRBD1 on 6 matching bases. Germline CDR1 reads GTSNPN; CDR2 reads SVGIG (reference sequence). V shed 3 bases and J shed 0 bases, with 12 bases lying between them. This CDR3 comprises 15 residues. CDR3 sequence reads: CAWRQEDSSGNTIYF. CDR3 sequence (DNA): TGTGCCTGGAGGCAGGAGGACAGCTCTGGAAACACCATATATTTT.

The chain carries TRBV5-4 and TRBJ1-2; D perhaps matches TRBD1 (5 bases). The CDR3 covers 15 residues. CDR1 is SGHNT and CDR2 is YYREEE in the germline V gene (reference sequence). V dropped 5 bases and J dropped 4 bases, with 18 bases sitting between them. In DNA form, the CDR3 reads TGTGCCAGCAGTACTAAGGGGCAGGGCCCCTATGGCTACACCTTC. Translation: CASSTKGQGPYGYTF.

This clonotype was seen more than once but under ten times. J is TRBJ2-5 and V is TRBV20-1; TRBD2 agrees at 8 bases. The CDR3 is 16 amino acids. The junction had 11 bases not matched to a gene; V was cut back by 0 bases and J by 5 bases. Germline values: CDR1 DFQATT, CDR2 SNEGSKA (reference sequence). The CDR3, as DNA: TGCAGTGCTAGAGAGGGGTTGAGCGGGAGTTGGGAGACCCAGTACTTC. It translates to CSAREGLSGSWETQYF.

The chain recombines TRBV2 with TRBJ2-1; 9 bases are a match to TRBD2. The CDR3 is made up of 15 amino acids. Germline-derived CDR1 and CDR2 are SNHLY and FYNNEI. Trimming took 5 bases from V and 8 from J; bases not matched to a gene: 10. The CDR3 nucleotides are TGTGCCAGCAGTCCTAGCGGGATTAGCTCGGATGAGCAGTTCTTC. The encoded protein is CASSPSGISSDEQFF.

The J gene is TRBJ2-1, the V gene TRBV30; D uncertain. The CDR3 runs 13 residues. With 2 bases removed from V and 3 bases from J, the gap between germline ends came to 8 bases. CDR1 and CDR2 (germline): GTSNPN, SVGIG (reference sequence). The CDR3 DNA reads TGTGCCTGGAGTACCGGGCTCTACAATGAGCAGTTCTTC. Amino acid sequence: CAWSTGLYNEQFF.

This clonotype has at least ten counts. The chain is built from TRBV30 and TRBJ1-1, with 8 bases identical to TRBD1. Trimming at V came to 3 bases and at J to 11 bases, leaving 14 bases not matched to a gene. CDR1 GTSNPN and CDR2 SVGIG come from the germline V gene (reference sequence). This CDR3 contains 14 residues. Here the CDR3 DNA reads TGTGCCTGGAGGCCAGGGGGCATCGTAGGATCGGCTTTCTTT. This codes for CAWRPGGIVGSAFF.

This clonotype was recorded a few times. The V gene is TRBV18, the J gene TRBJ2-3, with D possibly being TRBD1 (6 bases). The germline V and J ends were trimmed by 1 base and 0 bases, with 11 bases remaining between them. Germline CDR1 KGHSH, CDR2 LQKENI. The CDR3 sequence is 16 residues long. DNA for the CDR3: TGTGCCAGCTCACCACGGACAGACCTTAGCACAGATACGCAGTATTTT. This encodes CASSPRTDLSTDTQYF. Using reference TRBV18 and TRBJ2-3 for the parts outside the CDR3, the full variable domain is NAGVMQNPRHLVRRRGQEARLRCSPMKGHSHVYWYRQLPEEGLKFMVYLQKENIIDESGMPKERFSAEFPKEGPSILRIQQVVRGDSAAYFCASSPRTDLSTDTQYFGPGTRLTVL.

This clonotype has just a few counts. The chain links TRBV4-3 to TRBJ2-1; 7 bases line up with TRBD1. Germline V gives CDR1 LGHNA, CDR2 YSLEER. V was clipped by 3 bases and J by 5 bases; unmatched bases: 7. This CDR3 has 15 residues. CDR3 nucleotide sequence: TGCGCCAGCAGCCAGTTCGTGACAGGGAACAATGAGCAGTTCTTC. It translates to CASSQFVTGNNEQFF.

This clonotype has a count of ten or more. V is TRBV5-4 and J is TRBJ2-2, with a tentative D call TRBD1 (5 bases). This CDR3 is built from 15 residues. V lost 0 bases to trimming and J lost 1 base, with 7 bases between them. CDR1 is SGHNT and CDR2 is YYREEE in the germline V gene (reference sequence). CDR3 amino acids: CASSLGQMNTGELFF. CDR3 coding DNA: TGTGCCAGCAGCTTGGGACAGATGAACACCGGGGAGCTGTTTTTT.

This clonotype was counted ten times or more. The chain carries TRBV19 and TRBJ2-1, with 10 bases that match TRBD2. Germline CDR1 is LNHDA and CDR2 is SQIVND (reference sequence). This CDR3 is 16 amino acids long. The trim removed 5 bases at V and 7 bases at J, leaving 11 bases unmatched. CDR3 loop: CASSPPTSGNGNEQFF. The CDR3 DNA reads TGTGCCAGTAGTCCCCCCACTAGCGGGAATGGGAATGAGCAGTTCTTC.

The J gene is TRBJ1-1, the V gene TRBV6-4; D possibly corresponds to TRBD1 (6 bases). Germline CDR1 MRHNA, CDR2 SNTAGT. With 0 bases removed from V and 0 bases from J, the gap between germline ends came to 14 bases. This CDR3 comprises 17 residues. The CDR3 is CASSDSPGARVNTEAFF. CDR3 nucleotide sequence: TGTGCCAGCAGTGACTCGCCGGGGGCGCGGGTGAACACTGAAGCTTTCTTT.

Many counts were recorded for this clonotype. The genes are TRBV29-1 and TRBJ1-5; D is possibly TRBD1 (6 bases). The CDR3 covers 11 residues. With 5 bases removed from V and 8 bases from J, the gap between germline ends came to 10 bases. CDR1 is SQVTM, CDR2 ANQGSEA, per germline. DNA for the CDR3: TGCAGCGTTCGGGGGCCGGAGCCCCAGCATTTT. As protein: CSVRGPEPQHF.

This clonotype was detected only a few times. This sequence joins TRBV30 and TRBJ2-7, with TRBD1 matching over 9 bases. Germline-derived CDR1 and CDR2 are GTSNPN and SVGIG (reference sequence). The CDR3 has 15 amino acids. V lost 1 base, J lost 3 bases, and 7 bases stayed unmatched. The CDR3 protein is CAWSDPGQGFYEQYF. Here the CDR3 DNA reads TGTGCCTGGAGTGACCCGGGACAGGGATTCTACGAGCAGTACTTC.

In its sample, this clonotype was seen many times. This sequence joins TRBV5-5 and TRBJ2-3, with D hard to call. With 1 base removed from V and 1 base from J, the gap between germline ends came to 7 bases. The length of the CDR3 is 14 residues. Germline V gives CDR1 SGHKS, CDR2 YYEKEE (reference sequence). The CDR3 DNA reads as TGTGCCAGCAGCTTGTCCTGGGGCACAGATACGCAGTATTTT. This codes for CASSLSWGTDTQYF.

At least ten counts were recorded for this clonotype. The V and J genes are TRBV7-9 and TRBJ2-3, with 8 bases aligning to TRBD2. Germline V lookup: CDR1 SEHNR, CDR2 FQNEAQ (reference sequence). The CDR3 loop spans 14 amino acids. J was trimmed by 4 bases and V by 5 bases; bases with no gene match: 5. Written as DNA, the CDR3 is TGTGCCAGCAGCCGGGGACTAGGAGCAGATACGCAGTATTTT. This gives the protein CASSRGLGADTQYF.

This clonotype was counted ten times or more. The V gene is TRBV4-2, the J gene TRBJ2-1; 11 nucleotides agree with TRBD2. CDR3 length: 15 residues. Germline V lookup: CDR1 LGHNA, CDR2 YNFKEQ. V was clipped by 4 bases and J by 3 bases; unmatched bases: 2. DNA of the CDR3: TGTGCCAGCAGCCGCGGACTAGCGGGCTACAATGAGCAGTTCTTC. Translation: CASSRGLAGYNEQFF.

This clonotype has at least ten counts. V usage is TRBV10-3 and J usage is TRBJ2-5, with D perhaps being TRBD1 or TRBD2 (5 bases each). The length of the CDR3 is 15 residues. Trimming pared 6 bases from V and 1 base from J, leaving 15 bases between. CDR1 is ENHRY, CDR2 SYGVKD, per germline. In DNA, the CDR3 is TGTGCCATCAGCGACAGTCGGGGCTCCCAAGAGACCCAGTACTTC. It yields the protein CAISDSRGSQETQYF.

This clonotype occurred many times. The chain links TRBV7-2 to TRBJ1-1; a weak D match, TRBD1 (5 bases). Germline CDR1 SGHTA, CDR2 FQGNSA. The CDR3 runs 19 residues. V gave up 2 bases and J gave up 0 bases, with 22 bases separating them. The CDR3 spells CASSLKWPGRPTMNTEAFF. CDR3 nucleotides: TGTGCCAGCAGCTTAAAGTGGCCGGGACGCCCGACGATGAACACTGAAGCTTTCTTT.

As regards this clonotype: This clone may be a read error of a much larger clone one base away. The rearrangement links TRBV9 to TRBJ2-3; 10 bases line up with TRBD1. This CDR3 is built from 18 residues. Trimming removed 3 bases from V and 7 bases from J; junction bases left unmatched: 17. Per germline, CDR1 SGDLS and CDR2 YYNGEE. In DNA form, the CDR3 reads TGTGCCAGCAGCGCTCCAAGACGACAGGGGGCGTGGATACATACGCAGTATTTT. It codes for CASSAPRRQGAWIHTQYF.